These T cell receptor beta chains were read from a single sample in a study of T cells after yellow fever vaccination. TCRdb passed the 5' RACE reads through MiXCR, listing each CDR3 protein once. This repertoire shows more than 110,000 distinct CDR3 sequences, approximately 6.6% found once; its top ten account for over 0.55%. The specimen comprised CD4+ T cells sorted from PBMCs, sampled 10 days after the yellow fever booster vaccination. These receptor sequences come from a man aged 25-45 years who received the YFV17D yellow fever vaccine. CDR3s include the opening cysteine and the closing phenylalanine or tryptophan. Each record gives: clone size, J gene, D gene, V gene, CDR3 protein, CDR3 DNA. D genes are given only for firm matches. Some rows have no size entry. The others give once, few or many, or a class for an expanded clone.

>many|TRBJ1-3|.|TRBV4-1
CASSQEPGNTIYF
TGCGCCAGCAGCCAGGAACCTGGAAACACCATATATTTT
>.|TRBJ2-7|TRBD2|TRBV20-1
CSAHDASGRNEQYF
TGCAGTGCGCACGACGCTAGCGGGAGGAACGAGCAGTACTTC
>.|TRBJ1-1|.|TRBV9
CASSARLRARYSEAFF
TGTGCCAGCAGCGCCCGCTTAAGGGCTCGGTACTCTGAAGCTTTCTTT
>many|TRBJ2-2|.|TRBV7-2
CASSRQVENTGELFF
TGTGCCAGCAGCCGACAGGTGGAGAACACCGGGGAGCTGTTTTTT
>few|TRBJ1-3|.|TRBV6-5
CASSTARSGNTIYF
TGTGCCAGCAGTACTGCGCGCTCTGGAAACACCATATATTTT
>many|TRBJ2-1|TRBD1|TRBV7-9
CASTTQRTGRDEQFF
TGTGCCAGCACCACCCAGCGGACAGGAAGGGATGAGCAGTTCTTC
>many|TRBJ2-7|TRBD2|TRBV6-5
CASIPIGGRENEQYF
TGTGCCAGCATCCCCATTGGAGGGCGGGAGAACGAGCAGTACTTC
>many|TRBJ2-1|.|TRBV9
CASSQTARVYYNEQFF
TGTGCCAGCAGCCAAACGGCCAGGGTGTACTACAATGAGCAGTTCTTC
>many|TRBJ2-5|TRBD2|TRBV5-1
CASRRGLAEETQYF
TGCGCCAGCCGAAGAGGACTAGCGGAAGAGACCCAGTACTTC
>.|TRBJ1-1|.|TRBV6-1
CASSRTGSQNTEAFF
TGTGCCAGCAGCCGGACCGGGAGCCAGAACACTGAAGCTTTCTTT
>few|TRBJ2-5|.|TRBV5-4
CASSSDREGETQYF
TGTGCCAGCAGCAGCGACAGGGAGGGCGAGACCCAGTACTTC
>many|TRBJ2-7|TRBD2|TRBV20-1
CSARTPGLALSREQYF
TGCAGTGCTAGAACCCCCGGACTAGCATTATCACGGGAGCAGTACTTC
>.|TRBJ2-5|.|TRBV7-9
CASPRGETQYF
TGTGCCAGCCCCCGGGGAGAGACCCAGTACTTC
>many|TRBJ2-2|.|TRBV7-2
CASSLPPGPSGTGELFF
TGTGCCAGCAGCTTACCCCCGGGACCCTCGGGCACCGGGGAGCTGTTTTTT
>many|TRBJ2-1|TRBD1|TRBV5-1
CASSDGQGTYNEQFF
TGCGCCAGCAGCGACGGACAGGGTACCTACAATGAGCAGTTCTTC
>.|TRBJ1-6|.|TRBV5-5
CASTQLQGRNSPLHF
TGTGCCAGCACCCAGCTACAGGGCCGGAATTCACCCCTCCACTTT
>many|TRBJ2-3|.|TRBV6-2/TRBV6-3
CASKDGSSDTQYF
TGTGCCAGCAAAGACGGGAGTTCAGATACGCAGTATTTT
>few|TRBJ1-1|.|TRBV19
CASIRTWGNTEAFF
TGTGCCAGTATCAGGACGTGGGGTAACACTGAAGCTTTCTTT
>few|TRBJ2-7|.|TRBV4-3
CASSQSRALNYEQYF
TGCGCCAGCAGCCAATCCCGGGCTCTTAACTACGAGCAGTACTTC
>many|TRBJ2-2|.|TRBV20-1
CSARPLLRQRSTGELFF
TGCAGTGCTAGACCCCTTCTTCGGCAGAGAAGCACCGGGGAGCTGTTTTTT
>.|TRBJ2-1|TRBD2|TRBV20-1
CSARSIAGEVGEQFF
TGCAGTGCTAGATCGATAGCGGGAGAGGTGGGTGAGCAGTTCTTC
>many|TRBJ2-4|.|TRBV28
CASSLINIQYF
TGTGCCAGCAGTTTAATTAACATTCAGTACTTC
>many|TRBJ2-3|TRBD2|TRBV20-1
CSASILAGGVDTQYF
TGCAGTGCTAGCATACTAGCGGGCGGTGTGGATACGCAGTATTTT
>many|TRBJ2-2|.|TRBV6-2/TRBV6-3
CASSYLGGYTGELFF
TGTGCCAGCAGTTACTTAGGCGGGTACACCGGGGAGCTGTTTTTT
>few|TRBJ1-3|.|TRBV20-1
CSALPGTLSGNTIYF
TGCAGTGCCTTACCGGGGACCCTCTCTGGAAACACCATATATTTT
>few|TRBJ2-5|.|TRBV5-1
CASSLAGPETQYF
TGCGCCAGCAGCTTGGCAGGGCCGGAGACCCAGTACTTC
>many|TRBJ2-5|.|TRBV20-1
CSAQPGASKETQYF
TGCAGTGCCCAGCCCGGAGCCTCAAAAGAGACCCAGTACTTC
>few|TRBJ2-3|.|TRBV6-6
CASSYEGWNTQYF
TGTGCCAGCAGTTATGAGGGCTGGAATACGCAGTATTTT
>few|TRBJ1-2|TRBD1|TRBV4-3
CASSQGTASQYGYTF
TGCGCCAGCAGCCAGGGGACAGCGTCCCAATATGGCTACACCTTC
>many|TRBJ1-5|.|TRBV20-1
CSARNLGNQPQHF
TGCAGTGCTAGAAATCTGGGGAATCAGCCCCAGCATTTT
>once|TRBJ2-3|.|TRBV5-5
CVSSSSTSSTDTQYF
TGTGTCAGCAGCTCGTCGACCTCTAGCACAGATACGCAGTATTTT
>many|TRBJ2-5|TRBD2|TRBV11-1
CASSSGRTSGSGEETQYF
TGTGCCAGCAGCAGCGGAAGGACTAGCGGGAGTGGGGAAGAGACCCAGTACTTC
>.|TRBJ2-1|TRBD2|TRBV20-1
CSARRVAGGLGEQFF
TGCAGTGCTAGGAGGGTAGCGGGAGGGCTCGGGGAGCAGTTCTTC
>many|TRBJ2-3|TRBD2|TRBV10-3
CAISPAGGLDTQYF
TGTGCCATCAGCCCAGCGGGAGGCCTAGATACGCAGTATTTT